This T cell receptor (beta chain) was recovered during a study of control samples from healthy donors and cancer patients. The V end lost 0 bases, the J end lost 2 bases, and 4 bases lay between the germline ends. CDR3 length: 13 residues. Germline V lookup: CDR1 SGDLS, CDR2 YYNGEE. Sequencing was performed with immunoSEQ multiplex PCR; in TCRdb, only in-frame clones are kept and a portion is missing. The profile shows some 90,000 clones, about 89% of them singletons. Material: blood. The chain couples TRBV9 to TRBJ2-3; D gene unclear. This sequence originates from a woman aged 60-75 years in good health. The DNA of the CDR3 is TGTGCCAGCAGCGTAGACCCCACAGATACGCAGTATTTT. This translates into CASSVDPTDTQYF.